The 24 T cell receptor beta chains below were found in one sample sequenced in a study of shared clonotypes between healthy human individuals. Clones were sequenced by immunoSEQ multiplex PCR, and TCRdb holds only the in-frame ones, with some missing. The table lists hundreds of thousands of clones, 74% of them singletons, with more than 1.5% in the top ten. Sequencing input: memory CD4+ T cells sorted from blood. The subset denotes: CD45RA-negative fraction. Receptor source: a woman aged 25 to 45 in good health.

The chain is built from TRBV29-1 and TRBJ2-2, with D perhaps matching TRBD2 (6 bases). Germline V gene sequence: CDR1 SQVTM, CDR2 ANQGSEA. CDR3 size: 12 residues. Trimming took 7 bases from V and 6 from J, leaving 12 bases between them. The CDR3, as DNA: TGCAGCGGGAGTGCGGGACCCGGGGAGCTGTTTTTT. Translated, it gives CSGSAGPGELFF.

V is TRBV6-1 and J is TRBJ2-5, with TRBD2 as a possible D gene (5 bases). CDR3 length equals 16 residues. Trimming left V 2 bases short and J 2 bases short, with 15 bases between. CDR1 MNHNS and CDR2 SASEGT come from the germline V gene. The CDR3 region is CASSERFVGVQETQYF. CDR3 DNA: TGTGCCAGCAGTGAAAGGTTCGTGGGAGTTCAAGAGACCCAGTACTTC.

CDR3 loop: CASSLGDRDTQYF. The CDR3 DNA is TGTGCCAGCAGCTTAGGGGACAGAGATACGCAGTATTTT. The V and J genes are TRBV7-9 and TRBJ2-3; 7 bases fit TRBD1. The CDR3 has 13 amino acids. Trimming removed 1 base from V and 5 bases from J; junction bases left unmatched: 0. CDR1 and CDR2 from the germline V gene are SEHNR and FQNEAQ (reference sequence).

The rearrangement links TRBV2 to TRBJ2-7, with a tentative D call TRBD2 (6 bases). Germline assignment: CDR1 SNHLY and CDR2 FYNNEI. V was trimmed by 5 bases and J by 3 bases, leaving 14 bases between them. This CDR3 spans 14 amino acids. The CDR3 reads CASSNPGLNYEQYF. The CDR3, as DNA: TGTGCCAGCAGTAACCCGGGACTGAACTACGAGCAGTACTTC.

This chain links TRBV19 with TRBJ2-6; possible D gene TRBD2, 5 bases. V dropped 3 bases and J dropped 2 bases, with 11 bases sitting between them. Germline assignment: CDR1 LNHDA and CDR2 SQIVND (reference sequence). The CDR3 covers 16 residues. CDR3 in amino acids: CASSIPSGAGANVLTF. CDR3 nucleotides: TGTGCCAGTAGTATCCCCTCCGGGGCTGGGGCCAACGTCCTGACTTTC.

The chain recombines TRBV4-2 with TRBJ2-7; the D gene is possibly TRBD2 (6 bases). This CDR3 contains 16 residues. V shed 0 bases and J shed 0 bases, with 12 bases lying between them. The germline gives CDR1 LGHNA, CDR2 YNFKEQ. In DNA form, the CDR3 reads TGTGCCAGCAGCCAAGAGACCGGGACTCGCTCCTACGAGCAGTACTTC. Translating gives CASSQETGTRSYEQYF.

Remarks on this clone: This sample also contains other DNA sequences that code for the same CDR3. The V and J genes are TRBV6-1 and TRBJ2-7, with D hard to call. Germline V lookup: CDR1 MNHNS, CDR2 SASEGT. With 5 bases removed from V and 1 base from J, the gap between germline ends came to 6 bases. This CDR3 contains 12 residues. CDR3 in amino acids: CASSTDSYEQYF. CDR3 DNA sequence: TGTGCCAGCAGTACGGATTCCTACGAGCAGTACTTC.

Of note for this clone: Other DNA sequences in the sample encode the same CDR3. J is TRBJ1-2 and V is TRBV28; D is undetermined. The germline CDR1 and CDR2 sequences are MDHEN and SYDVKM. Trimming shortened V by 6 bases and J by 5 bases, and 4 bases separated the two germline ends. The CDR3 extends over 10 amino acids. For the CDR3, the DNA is TGTGCCAGCAGCCGATATGGCTACACCTTC. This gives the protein CASSRYGYTF.

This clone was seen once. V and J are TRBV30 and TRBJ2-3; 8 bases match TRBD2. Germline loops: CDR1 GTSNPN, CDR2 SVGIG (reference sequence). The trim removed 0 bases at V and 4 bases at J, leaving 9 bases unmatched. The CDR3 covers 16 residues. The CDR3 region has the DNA TGTGCCTGGAGTGTAAAATCGGGAGGGTGGGCAGATACGCAGTATTTT. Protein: CAWSVKSGGWADTQYF.

CDR3 sequence reads: CASRASREGEYGYTF. The CDR3 DNA reads TGTGCCAGTAGAGCTTCTCGTGAAGGAGAGTATGGCTACACCTTC. The genes are TRBV19 and TRBJ1-2; D unresolved. CDR1 and CDR2 (germline): LNHDA, SQIVND (reference sequence). V lost 6 bases and J lost 5, with 19 bases in between. The CDR3 is 15 residues long.

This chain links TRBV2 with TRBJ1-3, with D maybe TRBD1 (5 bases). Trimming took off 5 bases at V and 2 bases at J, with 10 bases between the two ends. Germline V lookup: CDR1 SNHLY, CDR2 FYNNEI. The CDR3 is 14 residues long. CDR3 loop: CASSKGVPGNTIYF. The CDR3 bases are TGTGCCAGCAGTAAAGGGGTACCTGGAAACACCATATATTTT.

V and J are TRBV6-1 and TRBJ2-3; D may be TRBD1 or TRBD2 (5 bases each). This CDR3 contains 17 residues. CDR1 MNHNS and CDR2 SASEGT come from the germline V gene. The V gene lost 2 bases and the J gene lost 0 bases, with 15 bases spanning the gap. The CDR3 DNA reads TGTGCCAGCAGTGAATATTTCGGGGACCGTAGCACAGATACGCAGTATTTT. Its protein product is CASSEYFGDRSTDTQYF.

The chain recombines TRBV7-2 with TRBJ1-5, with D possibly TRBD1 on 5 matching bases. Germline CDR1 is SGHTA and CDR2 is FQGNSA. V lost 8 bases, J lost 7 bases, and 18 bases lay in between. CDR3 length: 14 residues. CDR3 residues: CASSRGGFLQPQHF. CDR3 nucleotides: TGTGCCAGCTCCCGCGGGGGGTTCCTACAGCCCCAGCATTTT.

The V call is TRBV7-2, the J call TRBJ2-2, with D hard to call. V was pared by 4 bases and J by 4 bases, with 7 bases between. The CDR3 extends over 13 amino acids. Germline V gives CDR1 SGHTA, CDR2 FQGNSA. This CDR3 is CASSWRFTGELFF. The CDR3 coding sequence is TGTGCCAGCAGCTGGAGATTCACCGGGGAGCTGTTTTTT.

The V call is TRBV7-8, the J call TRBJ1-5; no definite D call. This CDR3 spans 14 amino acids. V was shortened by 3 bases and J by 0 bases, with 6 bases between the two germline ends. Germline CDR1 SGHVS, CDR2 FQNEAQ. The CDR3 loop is CASSLTDSNQPQHF. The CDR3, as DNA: TGTGCCAGCAGCTTGACGGATAGCAATCAGCCCCAGCATTTT.

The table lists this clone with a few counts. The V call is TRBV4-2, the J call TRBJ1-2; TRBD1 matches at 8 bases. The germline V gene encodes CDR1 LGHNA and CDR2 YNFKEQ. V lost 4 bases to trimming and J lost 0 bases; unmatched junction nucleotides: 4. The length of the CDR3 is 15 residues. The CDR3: CASSLGTGPNYGYTF. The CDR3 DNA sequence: TGTGCCAGCAGCCTCGGGACAGGCCCTAACTATGGCTACACCTTC.

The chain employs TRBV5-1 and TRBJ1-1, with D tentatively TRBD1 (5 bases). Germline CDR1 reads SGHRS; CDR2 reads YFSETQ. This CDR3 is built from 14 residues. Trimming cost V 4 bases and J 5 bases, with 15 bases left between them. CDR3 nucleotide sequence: TGCGCCAGCAGCGTAGGGGAGGTTGGTACTGAAGCTTTCTTT. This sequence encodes CASSVGEVGTEAFF.

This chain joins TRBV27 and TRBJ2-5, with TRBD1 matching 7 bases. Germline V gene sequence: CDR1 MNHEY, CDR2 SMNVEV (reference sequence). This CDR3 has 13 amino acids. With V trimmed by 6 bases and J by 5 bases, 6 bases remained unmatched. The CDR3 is CASRTGNGETQYF. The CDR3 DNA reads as TGTGCCAGCAGGACAGGGAATGGGGAGACCCAGTACTTC.

The CDR3 loop reads CASSEWGIFPYEQYF. The CDR3 nucleotides are TGTGCCAGCAGTGAATGGGGGATTTTTCCCTACGAGCAGTACTTC. The chain recombines TRBV6-1 with TRBJ2-7; the D call may be TRBD1 or TRBD2 (5 bases each). The V gene lost 2 bases and the J gene lost 2 bases, with 13 bases spanning the gap. The CDR3 spans 15 residues. From germline, CDR1 is MNHNS and CDR2 SASEGT.

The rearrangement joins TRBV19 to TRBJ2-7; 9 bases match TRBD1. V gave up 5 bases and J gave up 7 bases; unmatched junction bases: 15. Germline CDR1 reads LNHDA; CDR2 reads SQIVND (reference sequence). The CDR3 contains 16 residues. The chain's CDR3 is CASSPRTGAEVIEQYF. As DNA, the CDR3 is TGTGCCAGTAGTCCTCGGACAGGGGCAGAGGTCATAGAGCAGTACTTC. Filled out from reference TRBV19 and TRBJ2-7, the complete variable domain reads DGGITQSPKYLFRKEGQNVTLSCEQNLNHDAMYWYRQDPGQGLRLIYYSQIVNDFQKGDIAEGYSVSREKKESFPLTVTSAQKNPTAFYLCASSPRTGAEVIEQYFGPGTRLTVT.

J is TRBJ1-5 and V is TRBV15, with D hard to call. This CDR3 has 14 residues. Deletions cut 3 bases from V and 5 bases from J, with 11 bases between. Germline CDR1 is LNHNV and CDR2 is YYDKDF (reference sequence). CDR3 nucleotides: TGTGCCACCAGCAGCCATCGACGAGATCAGCCCCAGCATTTT. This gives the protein CATSSHRRDQPQHF.

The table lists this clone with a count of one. The CDR3 DNA is TGTGCCAGCACCCCGGGACAGGGAATGAACGAGCAGTACTTC. Protein sequence: CASTPGQGMNEQYF. The chain has TRBV25-1 and TRBJ2-7, with 9 bases matching TRBD1. There are 14 residues in the CDR3. Germline V gene data show CDR1 as MGHDK and CDR2 as SYGVNS. V was clipped by 7 bases and J by 5 bases; unmatched bases: 9.

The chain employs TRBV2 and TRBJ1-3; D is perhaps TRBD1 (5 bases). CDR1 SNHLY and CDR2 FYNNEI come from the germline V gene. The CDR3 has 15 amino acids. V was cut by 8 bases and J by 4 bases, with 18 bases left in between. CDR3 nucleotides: TGTGCCAGCCAATACACGGGACGCCGGGGAAACACCATATATTTT. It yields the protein CASQYTGRRGNTIYF.

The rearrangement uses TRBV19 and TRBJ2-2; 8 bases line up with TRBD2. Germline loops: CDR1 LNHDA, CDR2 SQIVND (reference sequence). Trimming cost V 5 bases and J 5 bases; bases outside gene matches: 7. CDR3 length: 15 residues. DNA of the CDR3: TGTGCCAGTAGTCCCGGGGGGGCGAGGACCGGGGAGCTGTTTTTT. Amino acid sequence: CASSPGGARTGELFF.